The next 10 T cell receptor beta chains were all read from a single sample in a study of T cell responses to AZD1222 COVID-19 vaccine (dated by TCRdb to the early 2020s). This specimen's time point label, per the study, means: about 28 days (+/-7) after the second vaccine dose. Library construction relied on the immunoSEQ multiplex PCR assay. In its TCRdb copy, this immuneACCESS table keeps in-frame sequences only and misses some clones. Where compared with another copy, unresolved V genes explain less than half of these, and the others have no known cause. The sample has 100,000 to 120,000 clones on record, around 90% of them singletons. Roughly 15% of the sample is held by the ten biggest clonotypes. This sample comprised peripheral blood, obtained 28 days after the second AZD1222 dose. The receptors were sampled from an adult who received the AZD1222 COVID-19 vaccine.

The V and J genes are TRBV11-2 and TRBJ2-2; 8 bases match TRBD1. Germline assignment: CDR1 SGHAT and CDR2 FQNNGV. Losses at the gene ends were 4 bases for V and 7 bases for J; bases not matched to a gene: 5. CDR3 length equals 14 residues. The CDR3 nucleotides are TGTGCCAGCAGCTCGCAGGGGGCGATCGGGGAGCTGTTTTTT. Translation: CASSSQGAIGELFF. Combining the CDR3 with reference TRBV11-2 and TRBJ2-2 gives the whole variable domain EAGVAQSPRYKIIEKRQSVAFWCNPISGHATLYWYQQILGQGPKLLIQFQNNGVVDDSQLPKDRFSAERLKGVDSTLKIQPAKLEDSAVYLCASSSQGAIGELFFGEGSRLTVL.

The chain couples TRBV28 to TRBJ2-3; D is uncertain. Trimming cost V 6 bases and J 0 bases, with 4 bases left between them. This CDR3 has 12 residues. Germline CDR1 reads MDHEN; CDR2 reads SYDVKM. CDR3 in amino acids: CASSRSTDTQYF. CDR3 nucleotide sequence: TGTGCCAGCAGCCGAAGCACAGATACGCAGTATTTT.

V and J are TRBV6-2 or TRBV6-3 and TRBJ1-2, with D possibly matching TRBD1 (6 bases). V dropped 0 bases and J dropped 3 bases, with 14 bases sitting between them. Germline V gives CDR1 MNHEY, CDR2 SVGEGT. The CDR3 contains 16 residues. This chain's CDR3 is CASSYSPRDTYYGYTF. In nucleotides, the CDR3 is TGTGCCAGCAGTTACTCCCCCCGGGACACCTACTATGGCTACACCTTC.

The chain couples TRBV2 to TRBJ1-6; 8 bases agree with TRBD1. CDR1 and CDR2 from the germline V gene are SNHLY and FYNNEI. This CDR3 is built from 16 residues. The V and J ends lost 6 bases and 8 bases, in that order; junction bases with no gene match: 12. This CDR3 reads CASRNSGTGGHSPLHF. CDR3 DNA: TGTGCCAGCAGAAACTCCGGGACAGGAGGCCATTCACCCCTCCACTTT.

The CDR3 spells CASSFLSATEAFF. For the CDR3, the DNA is TGTGCCAGCAGTTTTCTGTCCGCCACTGAAGCTTTCTTT. This rearrangement joins TRBV12-3 or TRBV12-4 to TRBJ1-1; D is undetermined. There are 13 residues in the CDR3. Trimming shortened V by 3 bases and J by 4 bases, and 9 bases separated the two germline ends.

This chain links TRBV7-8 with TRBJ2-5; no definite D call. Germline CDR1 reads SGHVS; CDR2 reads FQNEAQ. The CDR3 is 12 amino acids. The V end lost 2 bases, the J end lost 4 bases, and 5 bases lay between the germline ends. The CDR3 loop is CASSLQLETQYF. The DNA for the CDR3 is TGTGCCAGCAGCTTACAGTTAGAGACCCAGTACTTC.

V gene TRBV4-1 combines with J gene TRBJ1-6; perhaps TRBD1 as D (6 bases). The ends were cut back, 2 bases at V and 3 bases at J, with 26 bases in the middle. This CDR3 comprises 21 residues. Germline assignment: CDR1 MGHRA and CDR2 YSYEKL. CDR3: CASSQRVFDPPGAIYNSPLHF. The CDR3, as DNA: TGCGCCAGCAGCCAACGGGTCTTCGATCCCCCAGGGGCGATCTATAATTCACCCCTCCACTTT.

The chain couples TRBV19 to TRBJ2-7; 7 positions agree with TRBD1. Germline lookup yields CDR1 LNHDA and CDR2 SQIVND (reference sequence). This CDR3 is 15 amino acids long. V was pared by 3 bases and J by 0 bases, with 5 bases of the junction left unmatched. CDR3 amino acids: CASSMPGGSSYEQYF. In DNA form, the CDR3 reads TGTGCCAGTAGTATGCCAGGGGGTAGCTCCTACGAGCAGTACTTC.

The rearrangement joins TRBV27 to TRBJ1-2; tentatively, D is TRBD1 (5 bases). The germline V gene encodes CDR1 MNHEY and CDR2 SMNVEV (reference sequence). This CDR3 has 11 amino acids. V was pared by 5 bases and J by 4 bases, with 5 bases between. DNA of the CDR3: TGTGCCAGCAGTCAGGGCTATGGCTACACCTTC. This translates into CASSQGYGYTF.

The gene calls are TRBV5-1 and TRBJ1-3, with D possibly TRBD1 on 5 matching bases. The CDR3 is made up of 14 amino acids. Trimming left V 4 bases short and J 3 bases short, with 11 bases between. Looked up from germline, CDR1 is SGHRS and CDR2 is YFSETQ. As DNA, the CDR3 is TGCGCCAGCAGCACCGGGACGGATGGAAACACCATATATTTT. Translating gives CASSTGTDGNTIYF.